These 30 T cell receptor beta chains were sequenced from one sample in a study of blood T cell repertoires in COVID-19. Repertoires were generated with immunoSEQ multiplex PCR, while TCRdb's copy carries only in-frame clones and drops some. The sample gives fewer than 350,000 clones, approximately 87% of which show up once; approximately 12% is in the top ten. The specimen sequenced was peripheral blood. These receptors were taken from a woman in her twenties or thirties with COVID-19, enrolled during active disease.

The chain combines TRBV2 with TRBJ2-7; 10 nucleotides agree with TRBD1. After removal of 6 bases from V and 7 bases from J, the junction contained 9 bases not matched to a gene. CDR1 and CDR2 (germline): SNHLY, FYNNEI. CDR3 length: 14 residues. The CDR3 reads CASSWTGGPREQYF. In DNA form, the CDR3 reads TGTGCCAGCAGCTGGACAGGGGGTCCGAGAGAGCAGTACTTC.

This chain joins TRBV7-9 and TRBJ1-1; a weak D match, TRBD1 (5 bases). V was pared by 0 bases and J by 8 bases, with 7 bases between. Germline CDR1 is SEHNR and CDR2 is FQNEAQ (reference sequence). The CDR3 spans 12 residues. The CDR3 reads CASSLAGPEAFF. As DNA, the CDR3 is TGTGCCAGCAGCTTAGCGGGGCCCGAAGCTTTCTTT.

This clone was seen ten or more times. The chain links TRBV10-2 to TRBJ2-7, with TRBD2 as a possible D gene (5 bases). Per germline, CDR1 WSHSY and CDR2 SAAADI. The CDR3 extends over 13 amino acids. V lost 6 bases to trimming and J lost 3 bases, with 12 bases between them. CDR3 coding DNA: TGCGCCAGCAGCCCCGGGGAGCACTACGAGCAGTACTTC. Translated: CASSPGEHYEQYF.

The V call is TRBV4-1, the J call TRBJ2-1; TRBD1 is a possible D gene (5 bases). In germline, CDR1 is MGHRA, CDR2 YSYEKL. The CDR3 contains 13 residues. V lost 4 bases and J 4 bases, leaving 8 bases between the germline ends. CDR3: CASSLDSYNEQFF. In nucleotides, the CDR3 is TGCGCCAGCAGCCTAGACAGTTACAATGAGCAGTTCTTC.

The V gene is TRBV5-1, the J gene TRBJ1-5; 10 bases line up with TRBD1. Germline V lookup: CDR1 SGHRS, CDR2 YFSETQ. The CDR3 spans 15 residues. With V trimmed by 4 bases and J by 3 bases, 4 bases remained unmatched. The CDR3 spells CASSPTGGDNQPQHF. CDR3 nucleotides: TGCGCCAGCAGCCCGACAGGGGGCGACAATCAGCCCCAGCATTTT.

This chain joins TRBV6-5 and TRBJ2-7; TRBD1 aligns across 7 bases. Germline V gene sequence: CDR1 MNHEY, CDR2 SVGAGI. The CDR3 is made up of 14 amino acids. Trimming removed 6 bases from V and 4 bases from J; junction bases left unmatched: 9. The CDR3 loop is CASSITGTAYEQYF. The CDR3 coding sequence is TGTGCCAGCAGCATAACCGGGACAGCATACGAGCAGTACTTC.

The V call is TRBV2, the J call TRBJ1-4; D unclear. Trimming removed 7 bases at V and 3 bases at J, with 9 bases between. The V gene's germline CDR1 is SNHLY and CDR2 FYNNEI. The CDR3 runs to 13 residues. CDR3 DNA: TGTGCCAGCATCAGGTCGGCTAATGAAAAACTGTTTTTT. This gives the protein CASIRSANEKLFF.

The chain combines TRBV4-2 with TRBJ1-2, with D unresolved. CDR3 size: 14 residues. CDR1 is LGHNA and CDR2 is YNFKEQ in the germline V gene. Trimming removed 1 base at V and 0 bases at J, with 6 bases between. CDR3 sequence reads: CASSQGATNYGYTF. CDR3 DNA: TGTGCCAGCAGCCAAGGCGCGACTAACTATGGCTACACCTTC.

This sequence joins TRBV20-1 and TRBJ1-2; TRBD1 matches 11 bases. Germline V CDR1 and CDR2: DFQATT, SNEGSKA (reference sequence). Germline trimming cut 3 bases from V and 4 bases from J; bases unmatched to any gene: 4. The CDR3 totals 14 residues. CDR3 residues: CSASGTGGFYGYTF. In nucleotides, the CDR3 is TGCAGTGCTAGTGGGACAGGGGGGTTCTATGGCTACACCTTC.

The CDR3 DNA reads TGTGCCATCAGTGAATGGACAGGGGGTTCACCCCTCCACTTT. This gives the protein CAISEWTGGSPLHF. The rearrangement joins TRBV10-3 to TRBJ1-6, with 10 bases matching TRBD1. This CDR3 is built from 14 residues. With V trimmed by 3 bases and J by 9 bases, 2 bases remained unmatched. Per the germline V gene, CDR1 is ENHRY and CDR2 is SYGVKD.

The chain couples TRBV5-4 to TRBJ2-2; D is ambiguous. Germline-derived CDR1 and CDR2 are SGHNT and YYREEE (reference sequence). This CDR3 contains 13 residues. Trimming shortened V by 0 bases and J by 6 bases, and 6 bases separated the two germline ends. Here the CDR3 reads CASSLGRAGELFF. CDR3 coding DNA: TGTGCCAGCAGCTTGGGAAGAGCCGGGGAGCTGTTTTTT. Full variable domain (missing parts from reference TRBV5-4 and TRBJ2-2): ETGVTQSPTHLIKTRGQQVTLRCSSQSGHNTVSWYQQALGQGPQFIFQYYREEENGRGNFPPRFSGLQFPNYSSELNVNALELDDSALYLCASSLGRAGELFFGEGSRLTVL.

The chain has TRBV6-5 and TRBJ1-1; 8 bases match TRBD1. There are 15 residues in the CDR3. V shed 9 bases, J shed 4 bases, and the junction held 13 bases outside the gene matches. The germline gives CDR1 MNHEY, CDR2 SVGAGI. The CDR3 spells CASCAKTGVTTEAFF. CDR3 sequence (DNA): TGTGCCAGTTGCGCAAAGACAGGGGTGACCACTGAAGCTTTCTTT.

This chain links TRBV6-5 with TRBJ1-3; no reliable D call. Germline V gene lookup returns CDR1 MNHEY and CDR2 SVGAGI. The CDR3 sequence is 13 residues long. V was pared by 4 bases and J by 1 base, with 5 bases between. Written as DNA, the CDR3 is TGTGCCAGCAGTTCCTTATCTGGAAACACCATATATTTT. Translated, it gives CASSSLSGNTIYF.

The chain couples TRBV19 to TRBJ1-2; 12 bases are shared with TRBD1. CDR1 LNHDA and CDR2 SQIVND come from the germline V gene (reference sequence). The V and J ends lost 2 bases and 10 bases, in that order; junction bases with no gene match: 11. The CDR3 sequence is 16 residues long. CDR3 sequence: CASSILGTGGRNDYTF. The CDR3 DNA follows: TGTGCCAGTAGTATACTCGGGACAGGGGGCAGGAATGACTACACCTTC.

The J gene is TRBJ1-2, the V gene TRBV7-2; tentatively, D is TRBD1 (5 bases). Trimming shortened V by 0 bases and J by 2 bases, and 10 bases separated the two germline ends. The CDR3 length is 15 residues. The germline CDR1 and CDR2 sequences are SGHTA and FQGNSA. The CDR3 is CASSLATTDNYGYTF. The CDR3 coding sequence is TGTGCCAGCAGCTTAGCGACGACAGACAACTATGGCTACACCTTC.

This clone was picked up many times. This chain uses TRBV6-5 with TRBJ1-2; D is unclear. The CDR3 extends over 12 amino acids. V dropped 4 bases and J dropped 4 bases, with 7 bases sitting between them. Per the germline V gene, CDR1 is MNHEY and CDR2 is SVGAGI. DNA of the CDR3: TGTGCCAGCAGTTCCGGCGGCTATGGCTACACCTTC. Encoded protein: CASSSGGYGYTF.

This chain joins TRBV11-2 and TRBJ2-1; 8 nucleotides agree with TRBD2. The CDR3 spans 13 residues. Germline loops: CDR1 SGHAT, CDR2 FQNNGV. V was clipped by 1 base and J by 15 bases; unmatched bases: 8. The CDR3 loop is CASSLGGLAPLFF. In nucleotides, the CDR3 is TGTGCCAGCAGCTTAGGCGGACTAGCCCCTCTGTTCTTC.

This clone showed up just once. The V and J genes are TRBV7-9 and TRBJ2-7, with D possibly matching TRBD1 (6 bases). Germline CDR1 SEHNR, CDR2 FQNEAQ (reference sequence). The CDR3 extends over 15 amino acids. The V end lost 7 bases, the J end lost 1 base, and 17 bases lay between the germline ends. As DNA, the CDR3 is TGTGCCAGCACCGTATCCAGGGGATTATCCTACGAGCAGTACTTC. Its protein product is CASTVSRGLSYEQYF.

The V gene is TRBV5-1, the J gene TRBJ1-2; 9 nucleotides align to TRBD1. Losses at the gene ends were 4 bases for V and 6 bases for J; bases not matched to a gene: 4. This CDR3 is 13 amino acids long. Germline V gene data show CDR1 as SGHRS and CDR2 as YFSETQ. The CDR3 DNA follows: TGCGCCAGCAGCGTGACAGGGGGGGATGGCTACACCTTC. The encoded protein is CASSVTGGDGYTF.

The J gene is TRBJ1-3, the V gene TRBV10-3, with D unclear. The germline V and J ends were trimmed by 4 bases and 2 bases, with 12 bases remaining between them. The CDR3 covers 15 residues. Germline V gene data show CDR1 as ENHRY and CDR2 as SYGVKD. CDR3 DNA sequence: TGTGCCATCAGTGCGAGGCGGGGAGCTGGAAACACCATATATTTT. The encoded protein is CAISARRGAGNTIYF.

Only a few counts were recorded for this clone. The J gene is TRBJ1-1, the V gene TRBV9; D unresolved. Germline values: CDR1 SGDLS, CDR2 YYNGEE. The CDR3 spans 15 residues. V lost 0 bases and J lost 1, with 10 bases in between. CDR3 bases: TGTGCCAGCAGCGTAGGAGGGCTAGGGAACACTGAAGCTTTCTTT. Residues: CASSVGGLGNTEAFF.

The rearrangement joins TRBV5-4 to TRBJ2-7; possibly TRBD2 for D (6 bases). The ends were cut back, 0 bases at V and 4 bases at J, with 14 bases in the middle. There are 15 residues in the CDR3. The germline CDR1 and CDR2 sequences are SGHNT and YYREEE (reference sequence). The CDR3 coding sequence is TGTGCCAGCAGCTTGGTCGGGTCGGCGGGGTACGAGCAGTACTTC. This gives the protein CASSLVGSAGYEQYF.

Comment on this clone: Other DNA sequences in this specimen translate into the identical CDR3. The chain employs TRBV28 and TRBJ1-1; D unresolved. This CDR3 is built from 13 residues. The ends were cut back, 2 bases at V and 3 bases at J, with 7 bases in the middle. Germline V gives CDR1 MDHEN, CDR2 SYDVKM. This CDR3 is CASSLTGDTEAFF. The CDR3 DNA reads as TGTGCCAGCAGTTTAACCGGAGACACTGAAGCTTTCTTT.

This chain connects TRBV18 to TRBJ2-2, with TRBD1 matching over 7 bases. Germline CDR1 is KGHSH and CDR2 is LQKENI. This CDR3 is built from 16 residues. With V trimmed by 2 bases and J by 0 bases, 3 bases remained unmatched. DNA for the CDR3: TGTGCCAGCTCACCAGGGACAGTAGCGAACACCGGGGAGCTGTTTTTT. It yields the protein CASSPGTVANTGELFF.

V is TRBV23-1 and J is TRBJ1-1; D unclear. TRBV23-1 carries the ORF label, with uncertain function. Trimming cost V 0 bases and J 1 base, with 6 bases left between them. The CDR3 is 14 amino acids. In DNA form, the CDR3 reads TGCGCCAGCAGTCAATCCGCCAGGAACACTGAAGCTTTCTTT. It is translated as CASSQSARNTEAFF.

The chain recombines TRBV12-3 or TRBV12-4 with TRBJ2-5; no clear D. V was clipped by 4 bases and J by 4 bases, with 10 bases between them. CDR3 length equals 13 residues. The CDR3 DNA reads as TGTGCCAGCAGTTGGTCAGGCCCAGAGACCCAGTACTTC. It yields the protein CASSWSGPETQYF.

This clone occurred once. The rearrangement links TRBV7-8 to TRBJ2-7; possible D gene TRBD1, 5 bases. Germline CDR1 is SGHVS and CDR2 is FQNEAQ. V lost 2 bases to trimming and J lost 7 bases, with 21 bases between them. CDR3 length equals 16 residues. The CDR3 DNA reads TGTGCCAGCAGCTTACTAGGAGACAGTGGGGTCGAGGAGCAGTACTTC. It yields the protein CASSLLGDSGVEEQYF.

This sequence joins TRBV27 and TRBJ1-2; 7 nucleotides match TRBD1. Losses at the gene ends were 5 bases for V and 7 bases for J; bases not matched to a gene: 16. The germline V gene has CDR1 MNHEY and CDR2 SMNVEV (reference sequence). CDR3 length: 16 amino acids. The DNA for the CDR3 is TGTGCCAGCAGTCACCGGACAGGTCTAGATAGGGGTGGCTACACCTTC. Its protein product is CASSHRTGLDRGGYTF.

J is TRBJ2-5 and V is TRBV18; the match to TRBD2 covers 13 bases. CDR3 length: 16 amino acids. The V gene end was trimmed by 8 bases and the J gene end by 3 bases; junction bases not matched to a gene: 9. Germline lookup yields CDR1 KGHSH and CDR2 LQKENI. The CDR3 is CASHRTSGGAKETQYF. The DNA for the CDR3 is TGTGCCAGCCATAGGACTAGCGGGGGAGCGAAAGAGACCCAGTACTTC.

The rearrangement joins TRBV10-2 to TRBJ1-3; unclear D gene. From germline, CDR1 is WSHSY and CDR2 SAAADI. The CDR3 is 11 amino acids. Trimming removed 8 bases from V and 1 base from J, with 3 bases in between. CDR3 DNA: TGCGCCAGCTCGTCTGGAAACACCATATATTTT. It specifies CASSSGNTIYF.